Sequencing of this TCR beta chain was carried out in a study of T-cell reconstitution after alpha-beta-depleted transplantation in children. In its sample, this clonotype was seen many times. Germline lookup yields CDR1 DFQATT and CDR2 SNEGSKA (reference sequence). The CDR3 is 13 residues long. V lost 6 bases, J lost 4 bases, and 7 bases stayed unmatched. Unique molecular identifiers featured in how the TCRbeta library was prepared. Each CDR3 protein is one row after TCRdb ran MiXCR on the PCR reads. The table records 420,000 or so distinct CDR3 sequences, under 13% of them present only once. This clonotype was obtained from a human donor who donated a stem cell graft to a child with acute myeloid leukemia. Sequencing was performed on PBMCs from the stem cell graft donor, taken from the stem cell graft. The chain uses TRBV20-1 and TRBJ2-3; 7 positions agree with TRBD2. For the CDR3, the DNA is TGCAGTGCGGATGGGAGGGCAGCAGATACGCAGTATTTT. Translation: CSADGRAADTQYF.